This T cell receptor beta chain was identified during a study of T cells expressing NK-cell markers. For the study at large: Just one sequenced donor of eight was HCMV-seronegative, while seven were seropositive.

Germline CDR1 and CDR2: SGHAT and FQNNGV. The CDR3 length is 14 residues. The authors made TCR beta cDNA libraries by 5'RACE template switching. This switching added a universal primer site and UMIs. TCRdb reprocessed the 5' RACE reads and stores each CDR3 protein as one record, lacking DNA. This sample contains about 170,000 distinct CDR3 sequences. The sequencing input was blood T cells: a sorted CD56 or NKG2C T cell subset, CD4+ or CD8+ T cells, or bulk PBMC T cells (not recorded which). The chain recombines TRBV11-2 with TRBJ2-2; TCRdb designates TRBD1, a call that cannot be tested without DNA. This receptor was identified in a man aged 18 to 69 in good health. The chain's CDR3 is CASSSGAGAGELFF.